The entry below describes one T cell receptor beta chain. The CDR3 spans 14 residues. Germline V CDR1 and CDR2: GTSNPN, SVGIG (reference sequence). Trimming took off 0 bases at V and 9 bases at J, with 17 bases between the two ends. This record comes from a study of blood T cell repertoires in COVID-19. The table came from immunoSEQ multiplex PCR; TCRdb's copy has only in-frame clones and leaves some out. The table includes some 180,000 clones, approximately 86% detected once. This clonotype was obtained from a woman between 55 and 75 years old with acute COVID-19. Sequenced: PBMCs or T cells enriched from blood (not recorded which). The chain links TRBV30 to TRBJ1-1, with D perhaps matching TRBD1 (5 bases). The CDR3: CAWSVGGKALQAFF. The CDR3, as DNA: TGTGCCTGGAGTGTCGGGGGGAAGGCCCTGCAAGCTTTCTTT.